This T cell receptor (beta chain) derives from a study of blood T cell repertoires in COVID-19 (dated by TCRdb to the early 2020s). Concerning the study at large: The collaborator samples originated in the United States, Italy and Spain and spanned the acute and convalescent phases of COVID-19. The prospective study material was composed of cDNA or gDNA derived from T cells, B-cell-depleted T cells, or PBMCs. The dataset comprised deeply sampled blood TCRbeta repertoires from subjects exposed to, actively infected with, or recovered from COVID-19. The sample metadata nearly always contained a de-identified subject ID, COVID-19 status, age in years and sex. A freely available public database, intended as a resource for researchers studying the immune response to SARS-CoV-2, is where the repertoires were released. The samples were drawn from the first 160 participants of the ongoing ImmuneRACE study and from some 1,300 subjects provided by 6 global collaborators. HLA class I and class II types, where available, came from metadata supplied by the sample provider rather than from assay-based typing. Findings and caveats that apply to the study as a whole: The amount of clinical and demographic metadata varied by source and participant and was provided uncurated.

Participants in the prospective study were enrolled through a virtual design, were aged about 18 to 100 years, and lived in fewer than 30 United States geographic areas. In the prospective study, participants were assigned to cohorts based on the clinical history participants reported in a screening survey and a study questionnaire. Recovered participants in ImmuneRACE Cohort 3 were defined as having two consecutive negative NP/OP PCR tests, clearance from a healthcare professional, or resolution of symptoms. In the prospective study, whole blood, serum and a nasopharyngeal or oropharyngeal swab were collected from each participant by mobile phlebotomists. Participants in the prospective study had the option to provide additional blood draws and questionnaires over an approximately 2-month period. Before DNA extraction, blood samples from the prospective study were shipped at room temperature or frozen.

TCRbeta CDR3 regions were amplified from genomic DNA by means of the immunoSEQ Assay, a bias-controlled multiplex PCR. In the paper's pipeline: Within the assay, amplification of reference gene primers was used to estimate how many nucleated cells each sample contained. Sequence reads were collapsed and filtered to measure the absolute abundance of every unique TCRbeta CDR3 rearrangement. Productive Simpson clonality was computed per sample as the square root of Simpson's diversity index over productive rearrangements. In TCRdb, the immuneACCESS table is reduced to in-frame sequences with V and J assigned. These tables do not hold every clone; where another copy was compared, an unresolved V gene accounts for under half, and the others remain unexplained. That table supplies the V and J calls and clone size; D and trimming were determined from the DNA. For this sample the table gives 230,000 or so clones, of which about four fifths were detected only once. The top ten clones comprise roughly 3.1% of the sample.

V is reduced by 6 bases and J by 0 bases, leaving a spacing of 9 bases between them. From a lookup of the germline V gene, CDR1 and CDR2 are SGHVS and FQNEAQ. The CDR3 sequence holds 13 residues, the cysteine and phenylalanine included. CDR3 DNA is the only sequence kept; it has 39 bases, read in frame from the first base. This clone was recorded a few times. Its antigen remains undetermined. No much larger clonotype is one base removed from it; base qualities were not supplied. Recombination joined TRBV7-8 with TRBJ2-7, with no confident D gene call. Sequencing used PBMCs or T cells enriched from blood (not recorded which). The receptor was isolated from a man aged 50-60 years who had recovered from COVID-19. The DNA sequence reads TGTGCCAGCAGGAACCTCGGCTCCTACGAGCAGTACTTC. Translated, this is CASRNLGSYEQYF.